This TCR beta chain originates from a study of blood T cells in healthy people across ages. Healthy Caucasian individuals from Russia aged about 6 to 95 served as donors. Drawn from each donor were roughly 9.4 milliliters of peripheral blood. This clonotype was counted a single time. Antigen: not known. Study findings and constraints: In these data, TCR beta diversity tracked strongly with naive T cell percentage.

The use of a sample-barcoded 5' primer and a J-beta primer mix characterized a second PCR of roughly 7 to 11 cycles. The authors tagged each cDNA molecule using a template-switch adaptor with 12 random nucleotides. TCRdb re-called the 5' RACE reads with MiXCR, one entry per CDR3 protein. In the table there are fewer than 1,000,000 distinct CDR3 sequences, about 42% of which are singletons. Germline V CDR1 and CDR2: SGHDT, YYEEEE. The CDR3 has 16 residues. V shed 3 bases and J shed 0 bases, with 10 bases lying between them. Sequencing input: blood. The sequence came from a man aged 55-75 years in good health. This rearrangement joins TRBV5-6 to TRBJ1-6; D call uncertain. The CDR3 loop reads CASSSPRSSYNSPLHF. CDR3 nucleotide sequence: TGTGCCAGCAGCTCGCCCCGGAGCTCCTATAATTCACCCCTCCACTTT.